This T cell receptor beta chain was captured by sequencing in a study of brain metastases from non-small cell lung cancer. As regards this clone: At the DNA level, this CDR3 is encoded by other sequences in the same sample as well.

Clones were sequenced by immunoSEQ multiplex PCR, and TCRdb holds only the in-frame ones, with some missing. Among around 2,500 clones listed, more than 70% were seen once. The sequence derives from a donor over 35 with non-small cell lung cancer. Sequencing was done on a sample of tumor-adjacent normal tissue.

The CDR3 DNA reads as TGTGCTAGTGGCCTCCCCCGGGGAGAAGGGACCCAGTACTTC. Translating it yields CASGLPRGEGTQYF. This chain connects TRBV12-5 to TRBJ2-5; D is possibly TRBD2 (5 bases). The CDR3 loop spans 14 amino acids. V lost 6 bases and J 7 bases, leaving 18 bases between the germline ends. The germline V gene encodes CDR1 LGHNT and CDR2 FRNRAP.